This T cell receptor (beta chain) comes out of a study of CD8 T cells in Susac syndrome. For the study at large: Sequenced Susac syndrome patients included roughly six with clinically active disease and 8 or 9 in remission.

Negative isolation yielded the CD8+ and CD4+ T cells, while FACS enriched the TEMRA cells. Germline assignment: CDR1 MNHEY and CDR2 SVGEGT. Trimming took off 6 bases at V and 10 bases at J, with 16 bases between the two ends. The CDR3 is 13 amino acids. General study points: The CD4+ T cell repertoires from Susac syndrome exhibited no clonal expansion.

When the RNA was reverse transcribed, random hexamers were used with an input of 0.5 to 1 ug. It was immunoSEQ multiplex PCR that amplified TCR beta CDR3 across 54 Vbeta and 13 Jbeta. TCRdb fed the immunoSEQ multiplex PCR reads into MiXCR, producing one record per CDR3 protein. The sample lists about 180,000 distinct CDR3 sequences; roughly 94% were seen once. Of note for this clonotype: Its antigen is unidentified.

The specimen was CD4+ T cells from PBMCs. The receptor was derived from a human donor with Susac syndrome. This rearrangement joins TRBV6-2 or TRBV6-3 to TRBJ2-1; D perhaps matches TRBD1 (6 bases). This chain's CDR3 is CASRDNRAGEQFF. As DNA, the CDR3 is TGTGCCAGCAGGGACAACAGGGCAGGAGAGCAGTTCTTC.